This T cell receptor (beta chain) stems from a study of response to subunit inactivated influenza vaccine. Whole-study findings and limits: The authors suggested that few new T cells are recruited per seasonal influenza vaccination.

In TCRdb, the RT-PCR reads were re-called with MiXCR into one record per CDR3 protein. The data show over 450,000 distinct CDR3 sequences, around 13% seen once. This clonotype has just a few counts. Its antigen is not identified. V was trimmed by 0 bases and J by 7 bases, leaving 12 bases between them. The CDR3 loop spans 13 amino acids. Germline CDR1 and CDR2: DFQATT and SNEGSKA (reference sequence). V gene TRBV20-1 combines with J gene TRBJ1-2; a weak D match, TRBD1 (5 bases). The sequences come from PBMCs from blood, collected more than 35 days after vaccination. The TCR comes from a middle-aged man who received an inactivated influenza vaccine. The CDR3 region has the DNA TGCAGTGCTAGAGACCCAGGGTTTTCTGGCTACACCTTC. Its translation: CSARDPGFSGYTF.